This entry features one T cell receptor beta chain sequence. Its matching antigen is unknown. The sample belongs to a study of blood T cells in healthy people across ages. Study findings and constraints: Unsorted PBMC material precluded a definitive naive versus antigen-experienced comparison. A roughly linear fall in TCR beta diversity per million T cells was seen with increasing age.

With a J-beta primer mix and a sample-barcoded 5' primer, a second PCR ran 7 to 11 cycles. TCRdb reprocessed the 5' RACE reads with MiXCR, giving one entry per CDR3 protein. The profile shows some 1.6 million distinct CDR3 sequences, roughly a third of them singletons. Trimming took off 6 bases at V and 11 bases at J, with 31 bases between the two ends. CDR3 length: 18 residues. The origin of this receptor is a woman in her 30s in good health. This chain joins TRBV12-3 or TRBV12-4 and TRBJ1-4, with D maybe TRBD1 (6 bases). Input material: blood. The CDR3 nucleotides are TGTGCCAGCAGCCAAAGCCCACATCTACAGGGTTTGTTTGATAAACTGTTTTTT. Protein sequence: CASSQSPHLQGLFDKLFF.